This TCR beta chain was captured in a study of brain T cells in children with intractable seizures. Generated by immunoSEQ multiplex PCR, the TCRdb table keeps only in-frame clones and is missing some. The data contain 80,000 or so clones, 91% of them singletons. Looked up from germline, CDR1 is SNHLY and CDR2 is FYNNEI. The germline V and J ends were trimmed by 2 bases and 0 bases, with 7 bases remaining between them. CDR3 length: 15 residues. Study observations and caveats: Clones missing pre-surgery may reflect undersampling of that blood sample.

For this clone: Its antigen is as yet unknown.

The chain carries TRBV2 and TRBJ2-2; D ambiguous. This receptor was taken from a girl aged 2 to 9 with Rasmussen encephalitis and intractable seizures. This specimen was peripheral blood, taken at surgery. The CDR3 DNA follows: TGTGCCAGCAGTGAATGGCTGACGAACACCGGGGAGCTGTTTTTT. Its translation: CASSEWLTNTGELFF.